Listed below are T cell receptor beta chains from one sample, sequenced in a study of blood T cells in healthy people across ages. Each CDR3 protein gets one entry after TCRdb re-called the 5' RACE reads with MiXCR. Of 1 million to 1.2 million distinct CDR3 sequences in the sample, around two fifths were seen once. Sequencing was performed on blood. The source of these receptors is a man younger than 30 in good health. CDR3s include the opening cysteine and the closing phenylalanine or tryptophan. D genes are given only for firm matches. The size entry is marked missing in some rows and otherwise reads once, few, many or a size class.

J,size,D,V,CDR3
TRBJ2-4,.,TRBD1,TRBV12-3/TRBV12-4,CASSPPRTGNENSQYF
TRBJ2-7,.,.,TRBV7-9,CASSPGGGHEQYF
TRBJ2-7,.,TRBD2,TRBV20-1,CSARGLAGAKSSYNEQYF
TRBJ2-3,.,.,TRBV9,CASSVATSGSTDTQYF
TRBJ1-5,few,.,TRBV7-2,CASSERNQPQHF
TRBJ2-5,.,.,TRBV9,CASSVESSQETQYF
TRBJ1-1,few,TRBD1,TRBV7-2,CASSPGQGMGAEAFF
TRBJ1-1,.,.,TRBV7-2,CASSPIVRGRTRVEAFF
TRBJ2-1,.,TRBD2,TRBV12-5,CASGSDLAGNYNEQFF
TRBJ1-5,few,.,TRBV3-1,CASSQYGQPQHF
TRBJ1-2,.,.,TRBV7-8,CASTQERTPWNYGYTF
TRBJ1-1,few,.,TRBV29-1,CSARGGVGTEAFF
TRBJ1-5,.,.,TRBV7-2,CASSLMRSSNQPQHF
TRBJ1-2,few,.,TRBV7-2,CASSPNGGEANYGYTF
TRBJ1-6,.,.,TRBV12-3/TRBV12-4,CAGRSDTGFRNSPLHF
TRBJ1-2,.,TRBD1,TRBV28,CASSSPQGLDYGYTF
TRBJ1-1,once,.,TRBV9,CASSASRGEAGLFNTEAFF
TRBJ2-1,.,.,TRBV7-2,CASSFAAGRPLGLYNEQFF
TRBJ1-4,few,.,TRBV30,CAWSVQGNEKLFF
TRBJ2-1,.,.,TRBV29-1,CSVEDRRKVGIEQFF
TRBJ2-3,.,TRBD2,TRBV12-3/TRBV12-4,CASSAGGGITQYF
TRBJ1-1,.,.,TRBV12-3/TRBV12-4,CASTQGGALSTEAFF
TRBJ2-3,many,TRBD2,TRBV7-2,CASSSDTGTSGDTQYF
TRBJ1-6,few,TRBD1,TRBV11-2,CASSSGQRNNSPLHF
TRBJ1-2,.,.,TRBV4-2,CASSQDPSAYYGYTF
TRBJ1-5,few,.,TRBV4-1,CASSQDWIGDSNQPQHF
TRBJ2-1,many,.,TRBV20-1,CSVVPRGRAYNEQFF
TRBJ1-2,few,.,TRBV27,CASTKGRDAGRGYTF
TRBJ2-3,.,.,TRBV7-3,CASSLMGPGTDTQYF